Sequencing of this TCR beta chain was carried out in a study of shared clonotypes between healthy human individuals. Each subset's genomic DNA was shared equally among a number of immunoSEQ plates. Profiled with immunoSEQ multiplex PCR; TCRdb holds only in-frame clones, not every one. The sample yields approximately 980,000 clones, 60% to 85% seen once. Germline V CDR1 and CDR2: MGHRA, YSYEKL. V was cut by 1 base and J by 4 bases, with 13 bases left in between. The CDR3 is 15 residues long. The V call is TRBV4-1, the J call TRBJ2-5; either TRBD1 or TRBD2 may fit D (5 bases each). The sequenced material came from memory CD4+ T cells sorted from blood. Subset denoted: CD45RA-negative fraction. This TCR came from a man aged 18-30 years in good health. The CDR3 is CASSQVSWGIETQYF. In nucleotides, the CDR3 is TGCGCCAGCAGCCAAGTATCTTGGGGGATAGAGACCCAGTACTTC.